This entry lists 13 T cell receptor beta chains sequenced from one sample in a study of blood T cell repertoires in COVID-19. Profiled with immunoSEQ multiplex PCR; TCRdb holds only in-frame clones, not every one. Here the sample spans about 240,000 clones, 80% to 90% being singletons. The sequenced sample consisted of PBMCs or T cells enriched from blood (not recorded which). The receptors come from a man in his forties or fifties who had recovered from COVID-19.

The chain has TRBV5-3 and TRBJ1-1, with TRBD1 as a possible D gene (6 bases). Being an ORF, TRBV5-3 has a function that is uncertain. Deletions cut 4 bases from V and 6 bases from J, with 31 bases between. The CDR3 consists of 19 residues. The CDR3 is CARSGRWGRILPCPAEAFF. DNA for the CDR3: TGTGCCAGAAGCGGGCGGTGGGGGCGAATACTTCCCTGTCCGGCTGAAGCTTTCTTT.

Here the CDR3 DNA reads TGCGCCAGCAGCTCCAACGCCGGCGGCGGCGCAACTAATGAAAAACTGTTTTTT. This sequence encodes CASSSNAGGGATNEKLFF. The rearrangement uses TRBV5-1 and TRBJ1-4; D uncertain. Germline V gives CDR1 SGHRS, CDR2 YFSETQ. V dropped 3 bases and J dropped 0 bases, with 18 bases sitting between them. The CDR3 runs 18 residues.

V is TRBV7-9 and J is TRBJ2-1, with 9 positions matching TRBD2. The CDR3 is 15 amino acids. The J segment lost 3 bases and the V segment lost 5 bases, leaving 5 bases of the junction unmatched. The V gene's germline CDR1 is SEHNR and CDR2 FQNEAQ (reference sequence). In nucleotides, the CDR3 is TGTGCCAGCAGCGCCAGCGGGAGGAGCTACAATGAGCAGTTCTTC. As protein: CASSASGRSYNEQFF.

CDR3 loop: CASSDRMTGSTDTQYF. The DNA of the CDR3 is TGTGCCAGCAGCGACCGAATGACAGGGTCCACAGATACGCAGTATTTT. The chain couples TRBV9 to TRBJ2-3, with 7 bases fitting TRBD1. The germline V gene has CDR1 SGDLS and CDR2 YYNGEE. J lost 2 bases, V lost 3 bases, and 9 bases had no gene match. The CDR3 is 16 residues long.

This clone has just a few counts. The chain employs TRBV29-1 and TRBJ1-1; D is unresolved. The CDR3 extends over 12 amino acids. Germline V gives CDR1 SQVTM, CDR2 ANQGSEA. Trimming took off 8 bases at V and 1 base at J, with 11 bases between the two ends. This CDR3 reads CSSFGENTEAFF. The CDR3 DNA is TGCAGCTCCTTCGGGGAGAACACTGAAGCTTTCTTT.

This clone has just a few counts. V usage is TRBV18 and J usage is TRBJ1-1; maybe TRBD1 (5 bases). The V gene's germline CDR1 is KGHSH and CDR2 LQKENI. The CDR3 spans 16 residues. The V and J ends lost 0 bases and 0 bases respectively, with 11 bases between them. The CDR3 loop reads CASSPPTAAVNTEAFF. DNA for the CDR3: TGTGCCAGCTCACCACCGACAGCCGCAGTGAACACTGAAGCTTTCTTT.

CDR3 amino acids: CASSVQPGSMETQYF. The CDR3 DNA reads as TGTGCCAGCAGCGTACAGCCAGGGTCGATGGAGACCCAGTACTTC. This chain connects TRBV9 to TRBJ2-5, with a tentative D call TRBD1 (5 bases). V was pared by 1 base and J by 5 bases, with 15 bases between. Germline V CDR1 and CDR2: SGDLS, YYNGEE. The CDR3 has 15 amino acids.

V gene TRBV6-2 or TRBV6-3 combines with J gene TRBJ2-7; D gene ambiguous. The ends were cut back, 3 bases at V and 0 bases at J, with 9 bases in the middle. The CDR3 totals 14 residues. Germline CDR1 and CDR2: MNHEY and SVGEGT. The CDR3 loop reads CASSYDTASYEQYF. In nucleotides, the CDR3 is TGTGCCAGCAGTTATGACACCGCCTCCTACGAGCAGTACTTC.

The chain joins TRBV6-2 or TRBV6-3 to TRBJ1-5; TRBD1 is a possible D gene (5 bases). Deletions cut 5 bases from V and 0 bases from J, with 8 bases between. Germline lookup yields CDR1 MNHEY and CDR2 SVGEGT. This CDR3 is 14 amino acids long. CDR3 loop: CASSMDNSNQPQHF. DNA of the CDR3: TGTGCCAGCAGTATGGACAATAGCAATCAGCCCCAGCATTTT.

This chain uses TRBV7-9 with TRBJ1-2; D remains unclear. The V gene's germline CDR1 is SEHNR and CDR2 FQNEAQ (reference sequence). There are 14 residues in the CDR3. V lost 4 bases to trimming and J lost 4 bases, with 13 bases between them. The CDR3 loop is CASSSADRSYGYTF. Written as DNA, the CDR3 is TGTGCCAGCAGCTCAGCCGACCGGAGCTATGGCTACACCTTC.

The chain's CDR3 is CASSNIDRDEQYF. CDR3 sequence (DNA): TGTGCCAGCAGTAACATTGACAGAGACGAGCAGTACTTC. The chain recombines TRBV7-6 with TRBJ2-7; maybe TRBD1 (5 bases). Germline assignment: CDR1 SGHVS and CDR2 FNYEAQ. The germline V and J ends were trimmed by 6 bases and 5 bases, with 14 bases remaining between them. The CDR3 is 13 residues long.

This clone was detected once. J is TRBJ2-1 and V is TRBV7-9, with 9 bases that match TRBD2. CDR1 and CDR2 (germline): SEHNR, FQNEAQ (reference sequence). J gave up 5 bases and V 5 bases, and 4 bases lay outside the gene matches. CDR3 size: 14 residues. The CDR3 loop is CASSKRGADNEQFF. In DNA form, the CDR3 reads TGTGCCAGCAGCAAGCGGGGGGCGGACAATGAGCAGTTCTTC.

The chain carries TRBV4-2 and TRBJ2-1; 7 positions match TRBD2. The CDR3 spans 14 residues. V was pared by 4 bases and J by 1 base, with 1 base of the junction left unmatched. Germline assignment: CDR1 LGHNA and CDR2 YNFKEQ. CDR3 amino acids: CASSPSGSYNEQFF. The DNA for the CDR3 is TGTGCCAGCAGCCCTAGCGGTTCCTACAATGAGCAGTTCTTC.